A single sample gave rise to the 25 T cell receptor beta chains below, sequenced in a study of shared clonotypes between healthy human individuals. Measured with immunoSEQ multiplex PCR; TCRdb has only the in-frame clones, and not every one. This table has approximately 500,000 clones, about 96% appearing once. The sequenced material came from naive CD4+ T cells sorted from blood. Subset described: CD45RA+ positively selected. These receptors were obtained from a woman in her thirties in good health.

The chain has TRBV6-5 and TRBJ2-1; D may be TRBD2 (5 bases). The length of the CDR3 is 14 residues. Germline lookup yields CDR1 MNHEY and CDR2 SVGAGI. The germline V and J ends were trimmed by 5 bases and 10 bases, with 18 bases remaining between them. CDR3 amino acids: CASSREGVFGEQFF. CDR3 bases: TGTGCCAGCAGTCGCGAGGGCGTGTTTGGGGAGCAGTTCTTC.

The chain is built from TRBV19 and TRBJ1-1, with D possibly being TRBD1 (6 bases). Germline V lookup: CDR1 LNHDA, CDR2 SQIVND (reference sequence). The V end was cut by 0 bases, the J end by 7 bases, with 15 bases between. The CDR3 length is 15 residues. CDR3 loop: CASSIEKGVKDEAFF. CDR3 DNA sequence: TGTGCCAGTAGTATAGAAAAGGGGGTAAAGGATGAAGCTTTCTTT.

This chain joins TRBV2 and TRBJ2-7; D may correspond to TRBD1 or TRBD2 (5 bases each). V dropped 3 bases and J dropped 1 base, with 10 bases sitting between them. The germline CDR1 and CDR2 sequences are SNHLY and FYNNEI. The CDR3 extends over 14 amino acids. The CDR3 nucleotides read TGTGCCAGCAGTGAGCAGGGAGATTCCTACGAGCAGTACTTC. It is translated as CASSEQGDSYEQYF.

Only a few counts were recorded for this clone. V usage is TRBV28 and J usage is TRBJ2-1; TRBD1 is a possible D gene (6 bases). Germline CDR1 and CDR2: MDHEN and SYDVKM. Trimming left V 5 bases short and J 12 bases short, with 14 bases between. The CDR3 extends over 12 amino acids. This CDR3 is CASSGTIWGQFF. The CDR3 DNA is TGTGCCAGCAGTGGGACAATTTGGGGGCAGTTCTTC.

The chain has TRBV15 and TRBJ2-4, with D unresolved. V gave up 0 bases and J gave up 0 bases, with 21 bases separating them. The CDR3 has 20 amino acids. The germline gives CDR1 LNHNV, CDR2 YYDKDF (reference sequence). DNA for the CDR3: TGTGCCACCAGCAGAGAGTCTCCCGCTTCTGCTGGATCAGCCAAAAACATTCAGTACTTC. Protein sequence: CATSRESPASAGSAKNIQYF.

The chain has TRBV10-2 and TRBJ1-1; D call uncertain. Germline CDR1 reads WSHSY; CDR2 reads SAAADI. The CDR3 has 13 amino acids. The germline V and J ends were trimmed by 7 bases and 0 bases, with 9 bases remaining between them. CDR3 residues: CASNSDLNTEAFF. The CDR3 bases are TGCGCCAGCAACAGTGATTTGAACACTGAAGCTTTCTTT.

The rearrangement links TRBV7-6 to TRBJ2-7; tentative D call: TRBD2 (6 bases). The CDR3 is 12 residues long. The germline V and J ends were trimmed by 5 bases and 4 bases, with 9 bases remaining between them. Germline lookup yields CDR1 SGHVS and CDR2 FNYEAQ. The CDR3 is CASSASAYEQYF. Written as DNA, the CDR3 is TGTGCCAGCAGCGCTAGCGCGTACGAGCAGTACTTC.

This chain connects TRBV19 to TRBJ2-7, with D possibly being TRBD2 (5 bases). The CDR3 extends over 14 amino acids. With 4 bases removed from V and 2 bases from J, the gap between germline ends came to 12 bases. Germline V gene sequence: CDR1 LNHDA, CDR2 SQIVND (reference sequence). The DNA for the CDR3 is TGTGCCAGTAGTAGGGGAGCGGAGACCTACGAGCAGTACTTC. Encoded protein: CASSRGAETYEQYF.

V is TRBV5-1 and J is TRBJ2-1; D may be TRBD2 (6 bases). The CDR3 extends over 17 amino acids. Trimming cost V 2 bases and J 6 bases, with 21 bases left between them. CDR1 is SGHRS and CDR2 is YFSETQ in the germline V gene. The DNA for the CDR3 is TGCGCCAGCAGCTTCTTAGCCGGAGGGCCGCTTTTCAATGAGCAGTTCTTC. Its protein is CASSFLAGGPLFNEQFF.

V gene TRBV28 combines with J gene TRBJ2-7; D perhaps matches TRBD1 (6 bases). The V gene's germline CDR1 is MDHEN and CDR2 SYDVKM. V lost 6 bases and J 9 bases, leaving 12 bases between the germline ends. The CDR3 contains 11 residues. CDR3 loop: CASSYRDGQYF. In DNA, the CDR3 is TGTGCCAGCAGCTACAGGGACGGGCAGTACTTC.

CDR3 residues: CASSQEVGRLREQYF. DNA for the CDR3: TGCGCCAGCAGCCAAGAAGTGGGACGGTTACGGGAGCAGTACTTC. This chain connects TRBV4-1 to TRBJ2-7; D tentatively fits TRBD1 or TRBD2 (5 bases each). This CDR3 has 15 residues. CDR1 and CDR2 from the germline V gene are MGHRA and YSYEKL. With 0 bases removed from V and 7 bases from J, the gap between germline ends came to 16 bases.

This chain uses TRBV15 with TRBJ2-7; weak D call: TRBD2 (7 bases). The germline V gene encodes CDR1 LNHNV and CDR2 YYDKDF (reference sequence). The V gene lost 0 bases and the J gene lost 1 base, with 13 bases spanning the gap. The length of the CDR3 is 16 residues. DNA of the CDR3: TGTGCCACCAGCAGAGATCGGGGGGCGGCTTCCTACGAGCAGTACTTC. This sequence encodes CATSRDRGAASYEQYF.

The chain has TRBV2 and TRBJ2-3; possibly TRBD2 for D (5 bases). CDR1 is SNHLY and CDR2 is FYNNEI in the germline V gene. The CDR3 runs to 16 residues. V lost 3 bases, J lost 0 bases, and 13 bases lay in between. The DNA of the CDR3 is TGTGCCAGCAGTGATCGGTATGGCGGGAGCACAGATACGCAGTATTTT. It yields the protein CASSDRYGGSTDTQYF.

V and J are TRBV5-8 and TRBJ1-2, with a tentative D call TRBD1 (5 bases). CDR3 length: 14 amino acids. Per germline, CDR1 SGHTS and CDR2 YDEGEE. V was trimmed by 0 bases and J by 5 bases, leaving 11 bases between them. DNA for the CDR3: TGTGCCAGCAGCTTGGCACCCGGGGGTTATGGCTACACCTTC. Encoded protein: CASSLAPGGYGYTF.

The chain links TRBV5-1 to TRBJ1-5, with D maybe TRBD1 (6 bases). The germline gives CDR1 SGHRS, CDR2 YFSETQ. V dropped 4 bases and J dropped 3 bases, with 14 bases sitting between them. CDR3 length: 15 residues. The CDR3 loop reads CASSLQGLNNQPQHF. CDR3 sequence (DNA): TGCGCCAGCAGCCTACAGGGACTTAACAATCAGCCCCAGCATTTT.

The rearrangement uses TRBV18 and TRBJ2-6; possibly TRBD1 or TRBD2 for D (5 bases each). The CDR3 spans 15 residues. Germline V lookup: CDR1 KGHSH, CDR2 LQKENI. The V end was cut by 6 bases, the J end by 0 bases, with 9 bases between. The CDR3 DNA follows: TGTGCCAGCTCGTTGGGACCCTCTGGGGCCAACGTCCTGACTTTC. This translates into CASSLGPSGANVLTF.

The V and J genes are TRBV6-5 and TRBJ2-1, with D possibly being TRBD1 (5 bases). The V gene lost 0 bases and the J gene lost 6 bases, with 12 bases spanning the gap. The CDR3 covers 15 residues. Germline values: CDR1 MNHEY, CDR2 SVGAGI. CDR3 nucleotide sequence: TGTGCCAGCAGTTACTCGGCCCAGGGCTCCAATGAGCAGTTCTTC. This gives the protein CASSYSAQGSNEQFF.

CDR3: CALRGSGELFF. The CDR3 DNA reads TGTGCCCTGCGGGGCTCCGGGGAGCTGTTTTTT. The rearrangement links TRBV7-9 to TRBJ2-2; TRBD2 might be the D (6 bases). Germline CDR1 is SEHNR and CDR2 is FQNEAQ (reference sequence). Trimming took 11 bases from V and 6 from J, leaving 10 bases between them. This CDR3 is 11 amino acids long.

This CDR3 is CASSESGRGSGNYGYTF. CDR3 DNA sequence: TGCGCCAGCAGTGAGTCGGGCAGGGGCTCTGGGAACTATGGCTACACCTTC. The V call is TRBV10-2, the J call TRBJ1-2, with a weak D call TRBD1 (6 bases). This CDR3 has 17 residues. Trimming left V 0 bases short and J 2 bases short, with 16 bases between. The germline V gene has CDR1 WSHSY and CDR2 SAAADI.

The chain combines TRBV7-9 with TRBJ1-2; a possible D gene is TRBD1 (5 bases). The germline V and J ends were trimmed by 5 bases and 0 bases, with 10 bases remaining between them. The germline V gene has CDR1 SEHNR and CDR2 FQNEAQ (reference sequence). This CDR3 region has 14 residues. The CDR3 here is CASSLGQTNYGYTF. CDR3 sequence (DNA): TGTGCCAGCAGCCTCGGACAAACTAACTATGGCTACACCTTC.

The chain carries TRBV19 and TRBJ1-5, with TRBD1 matching 8 bases. There are 13 residues in the CDR3. Trimming took 5 bases from V and 7 from J; bases not matched to a gene: 4. Germline V CDR1 and CDR2: LNHDA, SQIVND (reference sequence). This CDR3 reads CASSLDREQPQHF. The CDR3 nucleotides read TGTGCCAGTAGTTTGGACAGGGAACAGCCCCAGCATTTT.

The rearrangement links TRBV4-1 to TRBJ2-7; 7 bases line up with TRBD2. Germline V gene sequence: CDR1 MGHRA, CDR2 YSYEKL. This CDR3 has 14 residues. After removal of 3 bases from V and 7 bases from J, the junction contained 9 bases not matched to a gene. The CDR3 loop reads CASSHPGGLREQYF. Here the CDR3 DNA reads TGCGCCAGCAGCCACCCGGGGGGTTTGAGGGAGCAGTACTTC.

The V call is TRBV10-3, the J call TRBJ2-1, with a weak D call TRBD2 (6 bases). Trimming shortened V by 4 bases and J by 5 bases, and 15 bases separated the two germline ends. CDR3 size: 15 residues. CDR1 ENHRY and CDR2 SYGVKD come from the germline V gene. CDR3 bases: TGTGCCATCAGTGCCTGGGGGGAGTCCCACAATGAGCAGTTCTTC. Amino acids: CAISAWGESHNEQFF.

The CDR3 sequence is CASSPTGGQFQPQHF. CDR3 coding DNA: TGCGCCAGCAGCCCTACAGGGGGCCAGTTTCAGCCCCAGCATTTT. J is TRBJ1-5 and V is TRBV5-1; TRBD1 matches 9 bases. Germline V lookup: CDR1 SGHRS, CDR2 YFSETQ. V shed 4 bases and J 6 bases; nucleotides not matched to a gene: 8. The CDR3 length is 15 residues.

The chain uses TRBV28 and TRBJ2-1, with 11 bases matching TRBD2. J lost 1 base, V lost 7 bases, and 9 bases had no gene match. The CDR3 loop spans 17 amino acids. Germline CDR1 reads MDHEN; CDR2 reads SYDVKM. CDR3 residues: CASMWVSGRGSYNEQFF. CDR3 coding DNA: TGTGCCAGCATGTGGGTTAGCGGGAGGGGATCCTACAATGAGCAGTTCTTC.